The rows below give T cell receptor beta chains drawn from one sample of a study of T-cell memory formation after mild COVID-19. TCRdb used MiXCR to reprocess the 5' RACE reads, holding one entry per CDR3 protein. The data show hundreds of thousands of distinct CDR3 sequences, with roughly a quarter seen just once and about 10% held by the top ten. The specimen was PBMCs or a T cell subset sorted from them (not recorded which). These receptors came from an adult woman who had mild COVID-19 (a few samples of this study predate the infection). Cell type and time point are not known. Each CDR3 is given with its conserved first and last residue. The order of the fields is J gene, V gene, CDR3 protein.

>TRBJ1-2|TRBV4-3
CASSQDRATYGYTF
>TRBJ2-1|TRBV7-9
CASSNSAGEKGYNEQFF
>TRBJ1-1|TRBV9
CASSVVMRVDGEEAFF
>TRBJ2-3|TRBV12-3/TRBV12-4
CASSWGRVSTDTQYF
>TRBJ2-6|TRBV5-8
CASCRGWVSGANVLTF
>TRBJ2-5|TRBV7-3
CASSSGAGGQETQYF
>TRBJ2-5|TRBV7-3
CASSLKGWGTQYF
>TRBJ2-7|TRBV5-6
CASSPLAGSSVYEQYF
>TRBJ2-7|TRBV5-1
CASSFGVGSYEQYF
>TRBJ2-5|TRBV5-1
CASSSTPGRRETQYF
>TRBJ1-5|TRBV3-1
CASSQPTDTRNQPQHF
>TRBJ2-6|TRBV18
CASSQSSGANVLTF
>TRBJ1-2|TRBV11-3
CASSQWDDRGGLRSYTF
>TRBJ2-2|TRBV23-1
CASIGGQGSTGELFF
>TRBJ2-1|TRBV12-3/TRBV12-4
CASSHIGGDYDEQFF
>TRBJ2-7|TRBV4-1
CASSPPGQPATGQYF
>TRBJ1-1|TRBV20-1
CSGGGQSVFF
>TRBJ2-1|TRBV7-9
CASSFGTSAYNEQFF
>TRBJ1-5|TRBV2
CASSLDQGALQPQHF
>TRBJ2-7|TRBV5-1
CASSSTGGPYEQYF
>TRBJ2-7|TRBV10-2
CASSRGNRGGSPYEQYF
>TRBJ1-2|TRBV27
CASGSGGGGYTF
>TRBJ1-1|TRBV6-5
CASSTYMNTEAFF
>TRBJ1-2|TRBV7-9
CASSLVAVSNYGYTF
>TRBJ2-2|TRBV9
CASSVTGAAGELFF
>TRBJ1-2|TRBV3-1
CASSQDYRLYGYTF
>TRBJ2-7|TRBV5-1
CASSLAGSVEQYF
>TRBJ1-5|TRBV12-3/TRBV12-4
CASSPHLTRSNQPQHF
>TRBJ2-3|TRBV9
CASSPSSGFYDTQYF
>TRBJ1-3|TRBV7-9
CASSHGQRSGNTIYF
>TRBJ2-2|TRBV12-5
CASGRRVLNTGELFF
>TRBJ1-1|TRBV7-8
CASSLVTRNTEAFF